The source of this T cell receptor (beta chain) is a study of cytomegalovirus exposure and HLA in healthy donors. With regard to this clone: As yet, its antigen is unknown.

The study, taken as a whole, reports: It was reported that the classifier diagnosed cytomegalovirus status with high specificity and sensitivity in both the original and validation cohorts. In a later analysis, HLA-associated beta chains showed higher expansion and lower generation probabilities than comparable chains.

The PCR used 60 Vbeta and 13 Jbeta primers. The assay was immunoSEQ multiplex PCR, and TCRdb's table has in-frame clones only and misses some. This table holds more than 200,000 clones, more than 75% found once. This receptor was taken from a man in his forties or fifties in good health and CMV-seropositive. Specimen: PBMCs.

DNA for the CDR3: TGCAGCGTTGAAGGAGACGGGAATGAGCAGTTCTTC. Its translation is CSVEGDGNEQFF. The rearrangement uses TRBV29-1 and TRBJ2-1, with D unresolved. Germline V gene data show CDR1 as SQVTM and CDR2 as ANQGSEA. With 1 base removed from V and 7 bases from J, the gap between germline ends came to 8 bases. The length of the CDR3 is 12 residues.